Each of the 7 T cell receptor beta chains below was sequenced from the same sample in a study of beta chain features in type 1 diabetes. cDNA synthesis used the whole RNA isolate, giving expressed TCRB sequences. This table comes from immunoSEQ multiplex PCR, and its TCRdb copy is limited to in-frame clones, with some not included. The data contain 850,000 to 900,000 clones, roughly a sixth of them seen just once; the ten biggest clones take up 0.023%. The sample was naive CD4+ T cells from blood. These receptors all stem from a woman between 18 and 29 years old in good health.

Only a few counts were recorded for this clone. This chain joins TRBV9 and TRBJ2-7, with 7 bases identical to TRBD1. The germline V gene encodes CDR1 SGDLS and CDR2 YYNGEE. The ends lost 3 bases at V and 5 bases at J; junction bases unmatched: 8. CDR3 length: 14 residues. CDR3 protein: CASSGDRVVDEQYF. For the CDR3, the DNA is TGTGCCAGCAGCGGCGACAGGGTTGTTGACGAGCAGTACTTC.

The V and J genes are TRBV9 and TRBJ2-2; D is unclear. Germline loops: CDR1 SGDLS, CDR2 YYNGEE. This CDR3 spans 13 amino acids. The V end lost 4 bases, the J end lost 5 bases, and 9 bases lay between the germline ends. For the CDR3, the DNA is TGTGCCAGCAGCCCCAAAGGTACCGGGGAGCTGTTTTTT. It translates to CASSPKGTGELFF.

This clone was seen only a few times. The chain recombines TRBV19 with TRBJ2-6; 7 nucleotides align to TRBD1. Germline CDR1 is LNHDA and CDR2 is SQIVND (reference sequence). V gave up 2 bases and J gave up 0 bases; unmatched junction bases: 10. The CDR3 runs 19 residues. The CDR3 here is CASSINSRGLSSGANVLTF. In nucleotides, the CDR3 is TGTGCCAGTAGTATAAACTCCAGGGGGTTAAGCTCTGGGGCCAACGTCCTGACTTTC.

This clone was found a few times. V and J are TRBV7-9 and TRBJ2-3; a possible D gene is TRBD2 (6 bases). This CDR3 has 13 amino acids. Trimming shortened V by 5 bases and J by 5 bases, and 11 bases separated the two germline ends. Germline lookup yields CDR1 SEHNR and CDR2 FQNEAQ (reference sequence). The CDR3 spells CASSPAGGDTQYF. In DNA, the CDR3 is TGTGCCAGCAGCCCAGCGGGTGGAGATACGCAGTATTTT.

A few counts support this clone. The chain is built from TRBV5-1 and TRBJ2-7; D is undetermined. Per the germline V gene, CDR1 is SGHRS and CDR2 is YFSETQ. V lost 0 bases and J lost 3, with 7 bases in between. CDR3 size: 13 residues. CDR3 sequence reads: CASSLESDYEQYF. The CDR3 DNA reads TGCGCCAGCAGCTTGGAGTCCGACTACGAGCAGTACTTC.

This clone was counted only a few times. The CDR3 DNA reads TGTGCCAGCAGTTTCGGGTGGAACACTGAAGCTTTCTTT. This codes for CASSFGWNTEAFF. This chain links TRBV28 with TRBJ1-1; no clear D gene. The CDR3 extends over 13 amino acids. Trimming stripped 3 bases from V and 1 base from J, with 6 bases between. Germline assignment: CDR1 MDHEN and CDR2 SYDVKM.

The chain links TRBV7-2 to TRBJ2-2; D is unclear. This CDR3 comprises 15 residues. Trimming removed 2 bases at V and 0 bases at J, with 7 bases between. CDR1 is SGHTA and CDR2 is FQGNSA in the germline V gene. The CDR3 loop is CASSLLGTNTGELFF. DNA of the CDR3: TGTGCCAGCAGCTTACTTGGAACGAACACCGGGGAGCTGTTTTTT.